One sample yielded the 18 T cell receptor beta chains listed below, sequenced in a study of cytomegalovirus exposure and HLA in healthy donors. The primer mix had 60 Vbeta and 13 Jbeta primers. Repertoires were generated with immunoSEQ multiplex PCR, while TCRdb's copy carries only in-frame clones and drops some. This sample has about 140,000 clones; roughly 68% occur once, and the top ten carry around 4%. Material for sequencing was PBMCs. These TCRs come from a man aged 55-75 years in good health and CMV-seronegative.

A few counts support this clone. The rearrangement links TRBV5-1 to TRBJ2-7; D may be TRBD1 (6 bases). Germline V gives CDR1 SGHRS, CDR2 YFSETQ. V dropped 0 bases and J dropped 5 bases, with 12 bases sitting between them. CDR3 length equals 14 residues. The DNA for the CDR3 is TGCGCCAGCAGCTTGGTGCGGGCAGGGGACGAGCAGTACTTC. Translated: CASSLVRAGDEQYF.

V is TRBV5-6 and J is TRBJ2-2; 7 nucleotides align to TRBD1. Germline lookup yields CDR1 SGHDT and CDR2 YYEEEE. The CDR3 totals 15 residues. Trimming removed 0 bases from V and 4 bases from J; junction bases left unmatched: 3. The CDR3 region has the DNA TGTGCCAGCAGCTTGGGAGGGGGCGGCACCGGGGAGCTGTTTTTT. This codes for CASSLGGGGTGELFF.

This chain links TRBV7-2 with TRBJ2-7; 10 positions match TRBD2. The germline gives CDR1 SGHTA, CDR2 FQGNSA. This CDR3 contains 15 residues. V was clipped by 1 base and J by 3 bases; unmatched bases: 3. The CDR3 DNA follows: TGTGCCAGCAGCTTAGAAGCGGGAGGGGGCTACGAGCAGTACTTC. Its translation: CASSLEAGGGYEQYF.

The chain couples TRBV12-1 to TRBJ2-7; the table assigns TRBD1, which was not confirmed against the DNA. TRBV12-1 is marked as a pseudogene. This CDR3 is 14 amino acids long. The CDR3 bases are TGTGCCAGCTCGGGTGAAGGGGGAAACTACGAGCAGTACTTC. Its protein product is CASSGEGGNYEQYF.

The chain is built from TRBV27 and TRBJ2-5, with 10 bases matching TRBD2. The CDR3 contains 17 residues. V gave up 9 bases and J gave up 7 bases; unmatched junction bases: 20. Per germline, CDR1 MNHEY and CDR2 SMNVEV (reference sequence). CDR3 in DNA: TGTGCCAGTAGCGAGGGGGTTCTAGCGGGAGACCCCGGGACCCAGTACTTC. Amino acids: CASSEGVLAGDPGTQYF.

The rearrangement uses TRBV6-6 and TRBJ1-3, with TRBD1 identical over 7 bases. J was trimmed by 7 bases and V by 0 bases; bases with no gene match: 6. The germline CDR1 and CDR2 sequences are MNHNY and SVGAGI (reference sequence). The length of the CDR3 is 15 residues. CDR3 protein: CASSYSAGGNNTIYF. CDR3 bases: TGTGCCAGCAGTTACTCGGCAGGGGGTAACAACACCATATATTTT.

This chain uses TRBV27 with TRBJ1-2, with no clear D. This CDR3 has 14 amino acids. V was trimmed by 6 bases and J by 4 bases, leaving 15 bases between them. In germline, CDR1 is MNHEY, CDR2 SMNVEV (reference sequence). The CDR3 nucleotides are TGTGCCAGCAGCCCTCTCGGGGAACGCTATGGCTACACCTTC. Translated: CASSPLGERYGYTF.

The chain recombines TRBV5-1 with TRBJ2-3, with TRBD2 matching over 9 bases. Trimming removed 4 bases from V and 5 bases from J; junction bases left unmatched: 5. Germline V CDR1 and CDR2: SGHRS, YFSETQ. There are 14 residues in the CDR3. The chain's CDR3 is CASSVAGVGDTQYF. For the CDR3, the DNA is TGCGCCAGCAGCGTAGCGGGAGTTGGAGATACGCAGTATTTT.

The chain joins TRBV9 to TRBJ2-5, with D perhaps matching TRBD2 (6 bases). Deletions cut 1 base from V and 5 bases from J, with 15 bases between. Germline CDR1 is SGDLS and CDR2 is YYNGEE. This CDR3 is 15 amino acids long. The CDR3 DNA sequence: TGTGCCAGCAGCGTAAGGGACTGGCTAATGGAGACCCAGTACTTC. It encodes CASSVRDWLMETQYF.

CDR3 sequence reads: CASSYGTATNYGYTF. Written as DNA, the CDR3 is TGTGCCAGCAGTTACGGGACAGCAACTAACTATGGCTACACCTTC. The chain employs TRBV6-6 and TRBJ1-2, with 7 bases that match TRBD1. This CDR3 has 15 residues. The germline V gene encodes CDR1 MNHNY and CDR2 SVGAGI (reference sequence). After removal of 2 bases from V and 0 bases from J, the junction contained 3 bases not matched to a gene.

The chain's CDR3 is CAISITDQETQYF. The CDR3, as DNA: TGTGCCATCAGTATCACAGATCAAGAGACCCAGTACTTC. The rearrangement joins TRBV10-3 to TRBJ2-5; D gene unclear. Looked up from germline, CDR1 is ENHRY and CDR2 is SYGVKD. Deletions cut 5 bases from V and 2 bases from J, with 9 bases between. The CDR3 covers 13 residues.

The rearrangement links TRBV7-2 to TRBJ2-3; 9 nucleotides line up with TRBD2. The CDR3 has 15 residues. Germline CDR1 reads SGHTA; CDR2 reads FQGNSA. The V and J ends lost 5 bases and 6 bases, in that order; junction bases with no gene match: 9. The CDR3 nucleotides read TGTGCCAGCAGCCCCTTAGCGGGAGCCCGGGATACGCAGTATTTT. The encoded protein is CASSPLAGARDTQYF.

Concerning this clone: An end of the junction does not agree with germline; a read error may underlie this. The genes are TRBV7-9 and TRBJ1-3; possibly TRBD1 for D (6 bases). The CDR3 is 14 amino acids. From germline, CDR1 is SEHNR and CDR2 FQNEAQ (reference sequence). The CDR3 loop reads CARSGQTLGNTIYF. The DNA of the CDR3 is TGTGCCCGCAGCGGACAGACCTTGGGAAACACCATATATTTT.

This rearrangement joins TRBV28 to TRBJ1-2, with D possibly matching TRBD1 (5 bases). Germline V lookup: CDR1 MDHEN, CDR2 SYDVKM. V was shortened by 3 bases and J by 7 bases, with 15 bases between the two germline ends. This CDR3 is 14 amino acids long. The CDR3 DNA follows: TGTGCCAGCAGTTTGTCTCCAGGGAGGGCTGGCTACACCTTC. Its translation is CASSLSPGRAGYTF.

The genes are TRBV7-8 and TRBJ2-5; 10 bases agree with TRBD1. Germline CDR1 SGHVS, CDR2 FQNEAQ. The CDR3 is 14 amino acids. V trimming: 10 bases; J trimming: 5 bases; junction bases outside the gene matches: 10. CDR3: CATQGQGPFETQYF. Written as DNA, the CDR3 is TGTGCCACCCAGGGACAGGGGCCATTCGAGACCCAGTACTTC. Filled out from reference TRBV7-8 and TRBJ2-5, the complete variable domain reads GAGVSQSPRYKVAKRGQDVALRCDPISGHVSLFWYQQALGQGPEFLTYFQNEAQLDKSGLPSDRFFAERPEGSVSTLKIQRTQQEDSAVYLCATQGQGPFETQYFGPGTRLLVL.

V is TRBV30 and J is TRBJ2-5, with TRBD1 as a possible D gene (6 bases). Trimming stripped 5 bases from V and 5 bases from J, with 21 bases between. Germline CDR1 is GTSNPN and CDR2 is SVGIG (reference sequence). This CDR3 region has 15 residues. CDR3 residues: CAWGRGQGIQETQYF. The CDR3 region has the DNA TGTGCCTGGGGAAGAGGGCAGGGGATTCAGGAGACCCAGTACTTC. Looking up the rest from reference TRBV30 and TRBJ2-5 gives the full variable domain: SQTIHQWPATLVQPVGSPLSLECTVEGTSNPNLYWYRQAAGRGLQLLFYSVGIGQISSEVPQNLSASRPQDRQFILSSKKLLLSDSGFYLCAWGRGQGIQETQYFGPGTRLLVL.

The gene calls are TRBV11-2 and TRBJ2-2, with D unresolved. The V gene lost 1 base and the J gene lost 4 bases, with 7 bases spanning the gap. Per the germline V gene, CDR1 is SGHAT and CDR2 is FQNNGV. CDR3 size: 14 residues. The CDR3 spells CASSLGVSTGELFF. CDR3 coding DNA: TGTGCCAGCAGCTTAGGCGTTAGCACCGGGGAGCTGTTTTTT.

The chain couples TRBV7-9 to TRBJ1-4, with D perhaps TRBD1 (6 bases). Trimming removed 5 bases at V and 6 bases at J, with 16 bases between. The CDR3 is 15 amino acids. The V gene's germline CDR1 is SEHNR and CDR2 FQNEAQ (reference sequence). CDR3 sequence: CASSRSGQPYEKLFF. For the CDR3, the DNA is TGTGCCAGCAGCCGCTCGGGACAACCTTATGAAAAACTGTTTTTT.